The 9 T cell receptor beta chains listed next were all sequenced from one sample in a study of T cell responses to AZD1222 COVID-19 vaccine. Some clones are missing from TCRdb's copy, which holds only in-frame ones; the method was immunoSEQ multiplex PCR. The sample lists more than 150,000 clones, approximately 91% seen once, with 0.95% to 1% in the top ten. Sequencing used peripheral blood, obtained on day 0 of AZD1222 vaccination. The receptors were sampled from an adult in good health.

The chain uses TRBV19 and TRBJ1-2, with 9 bases aligning to TRBD1. From germline, CDR1 is LNHDA and CDR2 SQIVND (reference sequence). This CDR3 has 15 residues. The J segment lost 6 bases and the V segment lost 3 bases, leaving 8 bases of the junction unmatched. CDR3 nucleotide sequence: TGTGCCAGTAGTATTAGGCGGACAGGGGAGAATGGCTACACCTTC. This codes for CASSIRRTGENGYTF. The full variable domain, rest sourced from reference TRBV19 and TRBJ1-2, is DGGITQSPKYLFRKEGQNVTLSCEQNLNHDAMYWYRQDPGQGLRLIYYSQIVNDFQKGDIAEGYSVSREKKESFPLTVTSAQKNPTAFYLCASSIRRTGENGYTFGSGTRLTVV.

This rearrangement joins TRBV10-2 to TRBJ1-2; 10 bases line up with TRBD1. The CDR3 sequence is 17 residues long. J gave up 0 bases and V 0 bases, and 4 bases lay outside the gene matches. CDR1 is WSHSY and CDR2 is SAAADI in the germline V gene. The CDR3 DNA follows: TGCGCCAGCAGTGAGTCGACAGGGGGCGCTTCTAACTATGGCTACACCTTC. Its protein product is CASSESTGGASNYGYTF.

This rearrangement joins TRBV6-6 to TRBJ1-5; 9 bases line up with TRBD1. This CDR3 region has 17 residues. V trimming: 5 bases; J trimming: 2 bases; junction bases outside the gene matches: 10. From germline, CDR1 is MNHNY and CDR2 SVGAGI (reference sequence). The CDR3 coding sequence is TGTGCCAGCAGTCCGATCACAGGGGGCGCAGGCAATCAGCCCCAGCATTTT. Translating gives CASSPITGGAGNQPQHF.

The CDR3 is CASSPDWDTQYF. CDR3 DNA sequence: TGTGCCAGCTCCCCCGACTGGGATACGCAGTATTTT. The rearrangement joins TRBV9 to TRBJ2-3; D is unclear. V gave up 7 bases and J gave up 6 bases, with 12 bases separating them. The CDR3 consists of 12 residues. Germline-derived CDR1 and CDR2 are SGDLS and YYNGEE. The full variable domain, in which reference TRBV9 and TRBJ2-3 provide the parts outside the CDR3, is DSGVTQTPKHLITATGQRVTLRCSPRSGDLSVYWYQQSLDQGLQFLIQYYNGEERAKGNILERFSAQQFPDLHSELNLSSLELGDSALYFCASSPDWDTQYFGPGTRLTVL.

The chain uses TRBV7-9 and TRBJ1-1; 12 bases agree with TRBD1. The CDR3 covers 16 residues. Germline V gene lookup returns CDR1 SEHNR and CDR2 FQNEAQ (reference sequence). V dropped 4 bases and J dropped 5; count of bases not matched to a gene: 8. In DNA form, the CDR3 reads TGTGCCAGCAGCTCGGGACAGGGGGCCCATGAGACTGAAGCTTTCTTT. Amino acids: CASSSGQGAHETEAFF.

The J gene is TRBJ2-7, the V gene TRBV9, with a tentative D call TRBD2 (7 bases). V shed 1 base and J shed 2 bases, with 13 bases lying between them. Looked up from germline, CDR1 is SGDLS and CDR2 is YYNGEE. This CDR3 has 15 residues. Here the CDR3 reads CASSVTGGRTYEQYF. The CDR3 DNA is TGTGCCAGCAGCGTAACGGGGGGCAGGACCTACGAGCAGTACTTC.

The rearrangement links TRBV5-1 to TRBJ1-3; D is unresolved. V was pared by 0 bases and J by 0 bases, with 4 bases between. CDR1 and CDR2 (germline): SGHRS, YFSETQ. This CDR3 has 14 residues. The chain's CDR3 is CASSLENSGNTIYF. The CDR3 region has the DNA TGCGCCAGCAGCTTGGAAAACTCTGGAAACACCATATATTTT.

The genes are TRBV27 and TRBJ1-1; a possible D gene is TRBD1 (5 bases). CDR1 and CDR2 from the germline V gene are MNHEY and SMNVEV (reference sequence). The germline V and J ends were trimmed by 11 bases and 10 bases, with 17 bases remaining between them. The CDR3 is 11 residues long. CDR3: CAVGFPRGAFF. The CDR3 DNA reads TGTGCCGTAGGTTTTCCAAGGGGAGCTTTCTTT.

Concerning this clone: The sample has other DNA sequences that encode this CDR3 too. This chain connects TRBV7-2 to TRBJ2-7; possibly TRBD1 or TRBD2 for D (5 bases each). The length of the CDR3 is 15 residues. Per germline, CDR1 SGHTA and CDR2 FQGNSA. The germline V and J ends were trimmed by 1 base and 2 bases, with 12 bases remaining between them. The CDR3 coding sequence is TGTGCCAGCAGCTTAGGATCTGGGGGTCCCTACGAGCAGTACTTC. This translates into CASSLGSGGPYEQYF.